This T cell receptor beta chain derives from a study of Ad26.COV2.S vaccination and SARS-CoV-2 variants. For the study at large: Recipients of Ad26.COV2.S got it intramuscularly, once or twice 56 days apart.

Germline CDR1 is MNHEY and CDR2 is SVGAGI. This CDR3 spans 15 amino acids. Between the trimmed V and J ends, which lost 6 bases and 5 bases, there was a span of 19 bases. As for treatment: 15 to 20 received Ad26.COV2.S at low or high dose, single or two shots; roughly five received placebo; per-sample allocation not given. Sampling was done on day 63 after the first vaccine or placebo injection. The method was immunoSEQ multiplex PCR; TCRdb's version includes in-frame clones alone and lacks a portion of them. The sample yields 410,000 or so clones, roughly 90% seen once. The sequencing used peripheral blood, collected in a trial of Ad26.COV2.S vaccine versus placebo. The source of this sequence is a person aged 18 to 65 who received the Ad26.COV2.S COVID-19 vaccine or a placebo. The chain carries TRBV6-5 and TRBJ2-5; D possibly corresponds to TRBD2 (5 bases). The CDR3 loop reads CASRLHTGNGETQYF. In DNA, the CDR3 is TGTGCCAGCAGACTTCACACGGGGAATGGGGAGACCCAGTACTTC.